The 25 T cell receptor beta chains in this list originate from one sample, sequenced in a study of T cell changes during pregnancy in multiple sclerosis. Clones were read by immunoSEQ multiplex PCR, and TCRdb kept only the in-frame ones, dropping some. This sample has 100,000 or so clones, with 85% to 95% found just once. Here the sequenced sample was peripheral blood, taken in the first trimester of pregnancy. These receptor sequences come from a female donor with multiple sclerosis, enrolled in a pregnancy study.

This chain connects TRBV5-1 to TRBJ2-3; D might be TRBD1 (6 bases). The length of the CDR3 is 14 residues. V was trimmed by 1 base and J by 2 bases, leaving 8 bases between them. Germline V gives CDR1 SGHRS, CDR2 YFSETQ. Here the CDR3 reads CASSLYRATDTQYF. The CDR3 DNA follows: TGCGCCAGCAGCTTGTACAGGGCCACAGATACGCAGTATTTT.

The chain uses TRBV7-6 and TRBJ2-3; possibly TRBD2 for D (7 bases). Trimming removed 5 bases at V and 2 bases at J, with 17 bases between. The CDR3 extends over 16 amino acids. Germline V gene data show CDR1 as SGHVS and CDR2 as FNYEAQ. The CDR3 protein is CASSALGGGHTDTQYF. CDR3 in DNA: TGTGCCAGCAGCGCCCTTGGCGGGGGACACACAGATACGCAGTATTTT.

The chain employs TRBV6-1 and TRBJ2-7; 7 bases agree with TRBD1. CDR1 and CDR2 (germline): MNHNS, SASEGT. The CDR3 sequence is 13 residues long. With 6 bases clipped from V and 1 base from J, the junction kept 3 bases outside the gene matches. In DNA, the CDR3 is TGTGCCAGCAGAAAGGGACAGTCCTACGAGCAGTACTTC. It is translated as CASRKGQSYEQYF.

This clone came up once. CDR3 sequence reads: CASSLSSSPRVGVNTEAFF. Written as DNA, the CDR3 is TGTGCCAGCAGTTTATCGTCAAGTCCCAGGGTTGGTGTGAACACTGAAGCTTTCTTT. This rearrangement joins TRBV27 to TRBJ1-1, with D possibly being TRBD1 (5 bases). Germline V gives CDR1 MNHEY, CDR2 SMNVEV (reference sequence). This CDR3 has 19 amino acids. V lost 0 bases and J 0 bases, leaving 20 bases between the germline ends.

As to this clone: Other DNA sequences of this sample code for an identical CDR3. The V gene is TRBV7-6, the J gene TRBJ1-5, with a weak D call TRBD1 (5 bases). Germline loops: CDR1 SGHVS, CDR2 FNYEAQ. The CDR3 runs to 13 residues. Between the trimmed V and J ends, which lost 3 bases and 7 bases, there was a span of 10 bases. DNA for the CDR3: TGTGCCAGCAGCTTCGAGCGGGACCAGCCCCAGCATTTT. Its translation: CASSFERDQPQHF.

The chain carries TRBV5-6 and TRBJ2-2; TRBD1 aligns across 9 bases. The germline V gene encodes CDR1 SGHDT and CDR2 YYEEEE. The CDR3 covers 13 residues. The J segment lost 6 bases and the V segment lost 4 bases, leaving 1 base of the junction unmatched. The CDR3 DNA follows: TGTGCCAGCAGCCGGGACAGGGCCGGGGAGCTGTTTTTT. Its translation: CASSRDRAGELFF.

The count of this clone is one. J is TRBJ1-2 and V is TRBV9, with 12 bases lining up with TRBD1. CDR1 is SGDLS, CDR2 YYNGEE, per germline. The CDR3 runs to 14 residues. V lost 0 bases and J lost 8; bases outside the gene matches: 2. CDR3 sequence reads: CASSVAGTGGGYTF. The DNA of the CDR3 is TGTGCCAGCAGCGTAGCTGGGACAGGGGGCGGCTACACCTTC.

This chain connects TRBV18 to TRBJ2-1; 7 bases map to TRBD1. Trimming at V came to 8 bases and at J to 7 bases, leaving 5 bases not matched to a gene. The germline V gene has CDR1 KGHSH and CDR2 LQKENI. CDR3 length equals 12 residues. The chain's CDR3 is CASPGTENEQFF. The DNA of the CDR3 is TGTGCCAGCCCCGGGACAGAGAATGAGCAGTTCTTC.

This chain joins TRBV11-2 and TRBJ2-7; possibly TRBD1 for D (5 bases). The germline V gene encodes CDR1 SGHAT and CDR2 FQNNGV. The CDR3 has 13 amino acids. Deletions cut 1 base from V and 6 bases from J, with 10 bases between. CDR3 DNA: TGTGCCAGCAGCTTAGTATGGGGCAGCGAGCAGTACTTC. It translates to CASSLVWGSEQYF.

V is TRBV11-3 and J is TRBJ2-1, with 10 bases lining up with TRBD1. CDR3 length: 16 residues. Losses at the gene ends were 1 base for V and 6 bases for J; bases not matched to a gene: 6. The germline CDR1 and CDR2 sequences are SGHNT and YENEEA. CDR3 in amino acids: CASSLGSGTGANEQFF. In DNA, the CDR3 is TGTGCCAGCAGCTTAGGCTCCGGGACAGGGGCCAATGAGCAGTTCTTC.

The rearrangement links TRBV7-8 to TRBJ2-7; tentative D call: TRBD1 (6 bases). Per germline, CDR1 SGHVS and CDR2 FQNEAQ. This CDR3 has 14 residues. The V end was cut by 9 bases, the J end by 2 bases, with 17 bases between. The CDR3 sequence: CASLELQGPYEQYF. As DNA, the CDR3 is TGTGCCAGTCTAGAGCTACAGGGACCCTACGAGCAGTACTTC.

The chain carries TRBV6-6 and TRBJ2-1, with D uncertain. This CDR3 is built from 11 residues. Per germline, CDR1 MNHNY and CDR2 SVGAGI (reference sequence). Trimming removed 5 bases at V and 9 bases at J, with 8 bases between. The CDR3 sequence: CASSRRGEQFF. The CDR3, as DNA: TGTGCCAGCAGTCGCAGAGGTGAGCAGTTCTTC.

This rearrangement joins TRBV9 to TRBJ1-2, with TRBD1 as a possible D gene (6 bases). CDR1 is SGDLS, CDR2 YYNGEE, per germline. The CDR3 extends over 16 amino acids. Trimming took 3 bases from V and 3 from J, leaving 18 bases between them. The CDR3 nucleotides read TGTGCCAGCAGCGCCCGAGTGTGGGGGCAGGACTATGGCTACACCTTC. Its translation is CASSARVWGQDYGYTF.

This clone was seen once. The chain joins TRBV4-1 to TRBJ2-7; 8 bases line up with TRBD1. The CDR3 extends over 14 amino acids. V lost 4 bases, J lost 3 bases, and 5 bases stayed unmatched. CDR1 MGHRA and CDR2 YSYEKL come from the germline V gene. The CDR3 loop is CASSRRDRIYEQYF. The CDR3 DNA reads as TGCGCCAGCAGCCGGAGGGACAGGATCTACGAGCAGTACTTC.

The chain carries TRBV7-9 and TRBJ2-3, with 7 nucleotides matching TRBD2. The CDR3 is 17 amino acids. Germline CDR1 SEHNR, CDR2 FQNEAQ (reference sequence). V lost 1 base and J lost 2; bases outside the gene matches: 9. In DNA, the CDR3 is TGTGCCAGCAGCTTAGTGGGGCTAGCGGAACCCACAGATACGCAGTATTTT. Amino acid sequence: CASSLVGLAEPTDTQYF.

This clone was seen once. The chain couples TRBV6-6 to TRBJ2-1; 10 bases are a match to TRBD2. The CDR3 runs 14 residues. The V and J ends lost 7 bases and 5 bases, in that order; junction bases with no gene match: 5. The germline gives CDR1 MNHNY, CDR2 SVGAGI (reference sequence). This CDR3 is CASKRGGSNNEQFF. CDR3 nucleotide sequence: TGTGCCAGCAAGCGGGGGGGGAGCAACAATGAGCAGTTCTTC.

The CDR3 loop is CASSSSRGTGELFF. The CDR3 DNA reads as TGCGCCAGCAGCTCCTCCAGGGGAACCGGGGAGCTGTTTTTT. The V call is TRBV5-1, the J call TRBJ2-2, with a possible D match to TRBD1 (6 bases). V dropped 3 bases and J dropped 5 bases, with 11 bases sitting between them. There are 14 residues in the CDR3. CDR1 is SGHRS, CDR2 YFSETQ, per germline. The variable domain in full, completed from reference TRBV5-1 and TRBJ2-2, reads KAGVTQTPRYLIKTRGQQVTLSCSPISGHRSVSWYQQTPGQGLQFLFEYFSETQRNKGNFPGRFSGRQFSNSRSEMNVSTLELGDSALYLCASSSSRGTGELFFGEGSRLTVL.

The chain employs TRBV2 and TRBJ1-1; the D is unclear. V lost 5 bases, J lost 10 bases, and 17 bases lay in between. Per the germline V gene, CDR1 is SNHLY and CDR2 is FYNNEI. The CDR3 runs 13 residues. This CDR3 reads CASSKLGRDLAFF. CDR3 nucleotide sequence: TGTGCCAGCAGTAAACTAGGACGGGATCTAGCTTTCTTT.

V and J are TRBV5-1 and TRBJ2-5; TRBD1 might be the D (5 bases). Trimming removed 1 base at V and 5 bases at J, with 15 bases between. The germline gives CDR1 SGHRS, CDR2 YFSETQ. The CDR3 is 15 amino acids. CDR3 DNA: TGCGCCAGCAGCTTGCAAGGGCAGGGAAGGGAGACCCAGTACTTC. It specifies CASSLQGQGRETQYF.

The rearrangement uses TRBV5-1 and TRBJ1-2, with TRBD1 matching 10 bases. Trimming took 5 bases from V and 0 from J; bases not matched to a gene: 4. Germline V gene sequence: CDR1 SGHRS, CDR2 YFSETQ. The CDR3 has 15 amino acids. This CDR3 reads CASRPDRGTNYGYTF. For the CDR3, the DNA is TGCGCCAGCAGACCGGACAGGGGGACTAACTATGGCTACACCTTC.

The chain links TRBV5-8 to TRBJ1-2; D remains unclear. The germline V gene encodes CDR1 SGHTS and CDR2 YDEGEE. Trimming took 0 bases from V and 0 from J, leaving 9 bases between them. The CDR3 runs 15 residues. CDR3 protein: CASSLGASTNYGYTF. DNA of the CDR3: TGTGCCAGCAGCTTGGGGGCAAGTACTAACTATGGCTACACCTTC.

This clone came up once. The chain links TRBV18 to TRBJ2-3; D perhaps matches TRBD2 (5 bases). CDR1 is KGHSH and CDR2 is LQKENI in the germline V gene. CDR3 size: 17 residues. Trimming shortened V by 1 base and J by 4 bases, and 18 bases separated the two germline ends. The CDR3 sequence: CASSPLPSRGQADTQYF. The CDR3 bases are TGTGCCAGCTCACCACTGCCTAGCCGGGGTCAGGCAGATACGCAGTATTTT.

The V and J genes are TRBV9 and TRBJ2-5; 10 nucleotides align to TRBD2. Germline lookup yields CDR1 SGDLS and CDR2 YYNGEE. The CDR3 contains 15 residues. V lost 2 bases and J lost 5; bases outside the gene matches: 6. CDR3 nucleotide sequence: TGTGCCAGCAGCGTGGGAGCGGGGGGGCCGGAGACCCAGTACTTC. Translating gives CASSVGAGGPETQYF.

V and J are TRBV9 and TRBJ2-1; no firm D call. V was trimmed by 3 bases and J by 1 base, leaving 20 bases between them. The CDR3 is 18 residues long. CDR1 and CDR2 (germline): SGDLS, YYNGEE. Here the CDR3 DNA reads TGTGCCAGCAGCGACCGCCCCAAAGATGGCAGGTCCTACAATGAGCAGTTCTTC. Translating it yields CASSDRPKDGRSYNEQFF.

J is TRBJ1-4 and V is TRBV2; 8 bases map to TRBD1. The CDR3 is made up of 14 amino acids. J was trimmed by 5 bases and V by 7 bases; bases with no gene match: 6. Germline V gene data show CDR1 as SNHLY and CDR2 as FYNNEI. The CDR3 coding sequence is TGTGCCAGCATTTCGGACAGGGCGAATGAAAAACTGTTTTTT. It specifies CASISDRANEKLFF.